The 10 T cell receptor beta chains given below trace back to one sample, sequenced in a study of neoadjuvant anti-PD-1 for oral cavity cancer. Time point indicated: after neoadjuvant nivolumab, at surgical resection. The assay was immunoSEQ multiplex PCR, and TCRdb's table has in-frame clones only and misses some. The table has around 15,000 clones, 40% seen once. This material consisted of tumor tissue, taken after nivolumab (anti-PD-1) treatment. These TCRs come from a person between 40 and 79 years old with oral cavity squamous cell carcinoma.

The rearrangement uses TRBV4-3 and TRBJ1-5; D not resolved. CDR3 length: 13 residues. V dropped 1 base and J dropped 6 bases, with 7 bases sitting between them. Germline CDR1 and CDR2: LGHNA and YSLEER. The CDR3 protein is CASSQGGGQPQHF. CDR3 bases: TGCGCCAGCAGCCAAGGGGGTGGTCAGCCCCAGCATTTT.

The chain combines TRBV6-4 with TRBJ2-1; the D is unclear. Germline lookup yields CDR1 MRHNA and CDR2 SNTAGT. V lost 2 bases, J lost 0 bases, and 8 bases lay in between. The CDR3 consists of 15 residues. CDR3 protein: CASSDRATSYNEQFF. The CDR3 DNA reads TGTGCCAGCAGTGACAGGGCCACCTCCTACAATGAGCAGTTCTTC.

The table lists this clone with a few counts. The CDR3 DNA sequence: TGTGCCAGCAGTTCCCCGGGTCTTTTGGGGCACTCTGGAAACACCATATATTTT. Encoded protein: CASSSPGLLGHSGNTIYF. The V call is TRBV28, the J call TRBJ1-3; D may be TRBD1 (5 bases). The CDR3 runs to 18 residues. From germline, CDR1 is MDHEN and CDR2 SYDVKM. V was shortened by 4 bases and J by 0 bases, with 19 bases between the two germline ends. Variable domain in full (rest from reference TRBV28 and TRBJ1-3): DVKVTQSSRYLVKRTGEKVFLECVQDMDHENMFWYRQDPGLGLRLIYFSYDVKMKEKGDIPEGYSVSREKKERFSLILESASTNQTSMYLCASSSPGLLGHSGNTIYFGEGSWLTVV.

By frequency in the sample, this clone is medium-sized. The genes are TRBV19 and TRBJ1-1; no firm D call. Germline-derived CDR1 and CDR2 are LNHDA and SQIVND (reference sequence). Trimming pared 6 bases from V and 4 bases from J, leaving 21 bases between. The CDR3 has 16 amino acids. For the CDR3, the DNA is TGTGCCAGTAGCACCGGGCTCCTGGGTTGGGGCACTGAAGCTTTCTTT. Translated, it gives CASSTGLLGWGTEAFF.

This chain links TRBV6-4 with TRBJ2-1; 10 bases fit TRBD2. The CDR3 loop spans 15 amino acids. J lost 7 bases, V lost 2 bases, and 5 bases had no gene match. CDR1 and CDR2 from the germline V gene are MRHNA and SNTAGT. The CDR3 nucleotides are TGTGCCAGCAGTGACGATACTAGCGGGATAAATGAGCAGTTCTTC. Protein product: CASSDDTSGINEQFF.

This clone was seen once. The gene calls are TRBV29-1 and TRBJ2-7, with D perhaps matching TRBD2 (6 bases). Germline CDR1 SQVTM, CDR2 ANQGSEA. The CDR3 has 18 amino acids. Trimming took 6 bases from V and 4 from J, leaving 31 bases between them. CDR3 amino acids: CSVEPGMGVAPAGYEQYF. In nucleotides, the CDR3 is TGCAGCGTGGAACCTGGAATGGGCGTAGCGCCGGCGGGGTACGAGCAGTACTTC.

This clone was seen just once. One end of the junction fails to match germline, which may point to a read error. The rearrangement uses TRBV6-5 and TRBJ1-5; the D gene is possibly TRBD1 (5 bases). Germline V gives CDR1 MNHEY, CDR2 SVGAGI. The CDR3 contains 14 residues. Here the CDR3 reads CACRWGRRDQPQHF. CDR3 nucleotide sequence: TGTGCCTGCAGATGGGGACGGAGAGATCAGCCCCAGCATTTT.

CDR3 region: CASSQEAEYNEQFF. The CDR3 bases are TGCGCCAGCAGCCAAGAGGCGGAATACAATGAGCAGTTCTTC. The chain links TRBV4-1 to TRBJ2-1; no clear D gene. The CDR3 runs to 14 residues. Germline V gene lookup returns CDR1 MGHRA and CDR2 YSYEKL. The germline V and J ends were trimmed by 0 bases and 4 bases, with 7 bases remaining between them.

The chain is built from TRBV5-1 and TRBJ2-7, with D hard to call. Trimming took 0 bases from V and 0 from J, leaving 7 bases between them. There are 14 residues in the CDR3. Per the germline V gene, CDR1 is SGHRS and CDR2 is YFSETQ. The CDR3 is CASSLEGFSYEQYF. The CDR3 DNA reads TGCGCCAGCAGCTTGGAAGGATTCTCCTACGAGCAGTACTTC. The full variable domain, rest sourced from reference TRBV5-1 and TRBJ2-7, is KAGVTQTPRYLIKTRGQQVTLSCSPISGHRSVSWYQQTPGQGLQFLFEYFSETQRNKGNFPGRFSGRQFSNSRSEMNVSTLELGDSALYLCASSLEGFSYEQYFGPGTRLTVT.

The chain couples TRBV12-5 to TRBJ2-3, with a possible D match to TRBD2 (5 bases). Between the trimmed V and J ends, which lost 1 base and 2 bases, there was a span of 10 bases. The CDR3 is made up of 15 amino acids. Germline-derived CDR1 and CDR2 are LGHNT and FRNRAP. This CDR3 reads CASGLDSLATDTQYF. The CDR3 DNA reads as TGTGCTAGTGGTTTGGACAGTCTAGCCACAGATACGCAGTATTTT.